This T cell receptor (beta chain) was identified in a study of blood T cell repertoires in COVID-19. For the study at large: Samples taken during acute and convalescent COVID-19 were collected in the United States, Italy and Spain. The analysed material was cDNA or gDNA that came from T cells, B-cell-depleted T cells, or PBMCs.

The CDR3 is made up of 12 amino acids. Trimming removed 7 bases at V and 5 bases at J, with 11 bases between. The method was immunoSEQ multiplex PCR; TCRdb's version includes in-frame clones alone and lacks a portion of them. Of 290,000 or so clones listed, 85% were seen once; the top ten hold about 5.1%. This receptor was identified in a man in his forties or fifties with active or convalescent COVID-19. The sequenced material came from peripheral blood. The rearrangement uses TRBV12-3 or TRBV12-4 and TRBJ1-1; D unresolved. CDR3 sequence reads: CASMEGRTEAFF. The DNA for the CDR3 is TGTGCCAGCATGGAGGGCCGAACTGAAGCTTTCTTT.